This T cell receptor (beta chain) is drawn from a study of blood T cell repertoires in COVID-19. Study summary: Collection of acute and convalescent COVID-19 samples took place in the United States, Italy and Spain. Nucleic acid was either cDNA or gDNA, and it came from T cells, B-cell-depleted T cells, or PBMCs.

Per the original methods: Nucleated cell number was recorded as an estimate derived from reference gene primer amplification. TCRdb keeps only in-frame clones here, not all; method: immunoSEQ multiplex PCR. From that table come the V and J calls and clone size; the DNA was used to work out D and trimming. The table lists tens of thousands of clones, nearly 90% of them singletons. Per germline, CDR1 MDHEN and CDR2 SYDVKM. The CDR3 covers 13 residues. Trimming pared 8 bases from V and 1 base from J, leaving 10 bases between. Sample: peripheral blood. The chain joins TRBV28 to TRBJ2-3, with D possibly TRBD2 on 7 matching bases. The receptor was isolated from a man older than 75 with active or convalescent COVID-19. The CDR3 region is CASGGGGTDTQYF. DNA of the CDR3: TGTGCCAGCGGGGGGGGCGGCACAGATACGCAGTATTTT.